This entry is about one T cell receptor beta chain. Germline CDR1 reads DFQATT; CDR2 reads SNEGSKA (reference sequence). V lost 1 base and J 4 bases, leaving 17 bases between the germline ends. The CDR3 has 15 amino acids. Unique molecular identifiers were incorporated into the prepared TCRbeta library. TCRdb re-called the PCR reads with MiXCR, one entry per CDR3 protein. This table holds about 580,000 distinct CDR3 sequences, 23% found once. The sample originates from a study of T-cell reconstitution after alpha-beta-depleted transplantation in children. This sequence originates from a boy younger than two who had a stem cell transplant for acute myeloid leukemia, so the T cells may come from the graft donor. V gene TRBV20-1 combines with J gene TRBJ2-7, with TRBD1 as a possible D gene (6 bases). The material sequenced was PBMCs, mostly from graft donor cells, taken 360 days after TCRalphabeta/CD19-depleted stem cell transplant. The CDR3 DNA reads TGCAGTGCTAGAGTCGCGACAGGTGCGGAGTACGAGCAGTACTTC. Residues: CSARVATGAEYEQYF.